The TCR beta chain under discussion was sequenced for a study of monozygotic twins with inflammatory bowel disease. Making each TCR library took around 3,400 ng of total RNA. Samples each yielded cDNA through eight separate reactions. TCRdb reanalyzed the 5' RACE reads, giving one entry per CDR3 protein sequence and no DNA. The sample table includes approximately 400,000 distinct CDR3 sequences. CDR1 is SEHNR and CDR2 is FQNEAQ in the germline V gene (reference sequence). The CDR3 totals 15 residues. Sequenced sample: blood. The rearrangement links TRBV7-9 to TRBJ2-5; the TCRdb D gene call, TRBD2, has no DNA to confirm it. The sequence derives from a human donor with ulcerative colitis or Crohn's disease, or a healthy co-twin of an affected twin (not recorded which). The CDR3 region is CASSSLSRTKETQYF.